The next 20 T cell receptor beta chains were all read from a single sample in a study of immune evolution from preneoplasia to lung adenocarcinoma. The method was immunoSEQ multiplex PCR; TCRdb's version includes in-frame clones alone and lacks a portion of them. The profile covers 14,000 or so clones, with 65% to 90% appearing a single time and roughly 2.8% taken by the ten largest. Source material: FFPE lung adenocarcinoma in situ tissue. The receptors derive from a donor at least 70 years old with lung adenocarcinoma.

The chain is built from TRBV10-3 and TRBJ1-1; the match to TRBD1 covers 7 bases. V was pared by 6 bases and J by 4 bases, with 8 bases of the junction left unmatched. Germline-derived CDR1 and CDR2 are ENHRY and SYGVKD. The CDR3 is 14 residues long. CDR3 region: CAIRTSGQFTEAFF. CDR3 nucleotides: TGTGCCATCAGAACCTCGGGACAGTTCACTGAAGCTTTCTTT.

The chain carries TRBV6-5 and TRBJ2-7, with 7 bases aligning to TRBD2. CDR1 MNHEY and CDR2 SVGAGI come from the germline V gene. The CDR3 is made up of 14 amino acids. J gave up 4 bases and V 6 bases, and 9 bases lay outside the gene matches. The CDR3, as DNA: TGTGCCAGCAGACACGGGCAGCGGGATTACGAGCAGTACTTC. It codes for CASRHGQRDYEQYF.

This chain connects TRBV7-6 to TRBJ2-7; D gene uncertain. The CDR3 is 12 amino acids. Trimming pared 2 bases from V and 5 bases from J, leaving 7 bases between. Germline CDR1 SGHVS, CDR2 FNYEAQ. DNA for the CDR3: TGTGCCAGCAGCTTATATAGTGACGAGCAGTACTTC. The encoded protein is CASSLYSDEQYF.

The J gene is TRBJ1-5, the V gene TRBV1. TRBV1 is an annotated pseudogene. The CDR3 covers 21 residues. This CDR3 reads CTSSQAGGGHVGDLTSQPQHF. The CDR3 DNA reads TGCACCAGCAGCCAGGCAGGCGGGGGACACGTCGGTGACCTAACTAGTCAGCCCCAGCATTTT.

The genes are TRBV28 and TRBJ2-1; no firm D call. This CDR3 region has 14 residues. Germline lookup yields CDR1 MDHEN and CDR2 SYDVKM. The V end was cut by 3 bases, the J end by 5 bases, with 11 bases between. For the CDR3, the DNA is TGTGCCAGCAGTTTGGCCCCTGAGAACAATGAGCAGTTCTTC. Amino acid sequence: CASSLAPENNEQFF.

This chain uses TRBV30 with TRBJ1-1, with D perhaps matching TRBD1 (5 bases). This CDR3 spans 12 amino acids. V lost 4 bases, J lost 7 bases, and 13 bases lay in between. Germline loops: CDR1 GTSNPN, CDR2 SVGIG (reference sequence). This CDR3 is CAWKRGGGEAFF. Written as DNA, the CDR3 is TGTGCCTGGAAACGGGGGGGAGGTGAAGCTTTCTTT.

The chain uses TRBV28 and TRBJ2-1; D is perhaps TRBD1 (5 bases). The germline V gene encodes CDR1 MDHEN and CDR2 SYDVKM. Trimming removed 4 bases at V and 9 bases at J, with 10 bases between. This CDR3 region has 12 residues. The CDR3 protein is CASSSGWTEQFF. The CDR3 DNA reads TGTGCCAGCAGTTCAGGGTGGACTGAGCAGTTCTTC.

The chain is built from TRBV5-1 and TRBJ2-2, with D perhaps matching TRBD2 (6 bases). V was cut by 0 bases and J by 4 bases, with 10 bases left in between. Per germline, CDR1 SGHRS and CDR2 YFSETQ. CDR3 size: 15 residues. The chain's CDR3 is CASSLGGETTGELFF. Written as DNA, the CDR3 is TGCGCCAGCAGCTTGGGCGGGGAAACCACCGGGGAGCTGTTTTTT.

The chain joins TRBV27 to TRBJ2-2; 8 bases map to TRBD1. The V gene end was trimmed by 3 bases and the J gene end by 5 bases; junction bases not matched to a gene: 2. This CDR3 region has 14 residues. Germline assignment: CDR1 MNHEY and CDR2 SMNVEV (reference sequence). CDR3 loop: CASSFRGPTGELFF. CDR3 bases: TGTGCCAGCAGTTTCAGGGGGCCTACCGGGGAGCTGTTTTTT.

CDR3 bases: TGTGCCAGCAGTCCATTCAGTCGTACCGGGGAGCTGTTTTTT. This encodes CASSPFSRTGELFF. The V gene is TRBV28, the J gene TRBJ2-2; D not resolved. V gave up 5 bases and J gave up 5 bases, with 12 bases separating them. CDR3 size: 14 residues. Germline V gene sequence: CDR1 MDHEN, CDR2 SYDVKM.

The chain links TRBV7-8 to TRBJ1-1, with 7 bases fitting TRBD1. V dropped 4 bases and J dropped 1; count of bases not matched to a gene: 0. This CDR3 spans 13 amino acids. Germline V gives CDR1 SGHVS, CDR2 FQNEAQ. The CDR3 reads CASSWDRNTEAFF. The CDR3 DNA follows: TGTGCCAGCAGCTGGGACAGGAACACTGAAGCTTTCTTT.

V and J are TRBV7-9 and TRBJ1-2; no reliable D call. The V end was cut by 5 bases, the J end by 4 bases, with 11 bases between. Germline lookup yields CDR1 SEHNR and CDR2 FQNEAQ (reference sequence). The CDR3 consists of 13 residues. The CDR3 DNA is TGTGCCAGCAGCCTGGTCGGGTTCTATGGCTACACCTTC. It yields the protein CASSLVGFYGYTF.

The gene calls are TRBV28 and TRBJ1-1; the match to TRBD1 covers 9 bases. The ends lost 5 bases at V and 3 bases at J; junction bases unmatched: 7. CDR1 is MDHEN and CDR2 is SYDVKM in the germline V gene. This CDR3 region has 15 residues. The CDR3 DNA is TGTGCCAGCAGTAAACCGGGACAGGGCTACACTGAAGCTTTCTTT. This gives the protein CASSKPGQGYTEAFF.

In its sample, this clone was seen once. V and J are TRBV11-3 and TRBJ2-1; a possible D gene is TRBD2 (5 bases). CDR1 is SGHNT, CDR2 YENEEA, per germline. The V end lost 4 bases, the J end lost 7 bases, and 8 bases lay between the germline ends. CDR3 length: 12 residues. CDR3: CASSSRGNEQFF. The DNA for the CDR3 is TGTGCCAGCAGCTCCCGGGGTAATGAGCAGTTCTTC.

This chain uses TRBV1 with TRBJ1-1; the D call TRBD1 from the table was never checked on the DNA. TRBV1 is annotated as a pseudogene. The length of the CDR3 is 14 residues. CDR3 nucleotide sequence: TGCACCAGCAGCCCAGGACAGTTGAACACTGAAGCTTTCTTT. It is translated as CTSSPGQLNTEAFF.

V is TRBV6-6 and J is TRBJ1-2; D remains ambiguous. CDR3 length equals 13 residues. Germline assignment: CDR1 MNHNY and CDR2 SVGAGI (reference sequence). V gave up 6 bases and J gave up 0 bases, with 8 bases separating them. The CDR3 spells CASSPAPNYGYTF. CDR3 in DNA: TGTGCCAGCAGCCCAGCTCCTAACTATGGCTACACCTTC.

This clone was seen once. This sequence joins TRBV7-9 and TRBJ1-3; no definite D call. The CDR3 sequence is 14 residues long. Trimming took off 0 bases at V and 4 bases at J, with 7 bases between the two ends. CDR1 is SEHNR, CDR2 FQNEAQ, per germline (reference sequence). For the CDR3, the DNA is TGTGCCAGCAGCTTAGCAGGATCAGGAAACACCATATATTTT. Translation: CASSLAGSGNTIYF.

This chain connects TRBV4-3 to TRBJ1-2; D gene ambiguous. Trimming removed 0 bases at V and 7 bases at J, with 18 bases between. The CDR3 runs 16 residues. The germline CDR1 and CDR2 sequences are LGHNA and YSLEER. CDR3 DNA sequence: TGCGCCAGCAGCCAAGATATAACCACCACCCACGGTGGCTACACCTTC. Translating it yields CASSQDITTTHGGYTF.

V gene TRBV2 combines with J gene TRBJ2-5, with 9 bases that match TRBD1. The CDR3 contains 15 residues. The trim removed 7 bases at V and 3 bases at J, leaving 9 bases unmatched. From germline, CDR1 is SNHLY and CDR2 FYNNEI. The CDR3 loop reads CASKKGTGMEETQYF. For the CDR3, the DNA is TGTGCCAGCAAAAAGGGGACAGGGATGGAAGAGACCCAGTACTTC.

The chain is built from TRBV7-2 and TRBJ2-7; a possible D gene is TRBD2 (5 bases). The CDR3 is 13 residues long. Trimming shortened V by 1 base and J by 7 bases, and 11 bases separated the two germline ends. Germline CDR1 reads SGHTA; CDR2 reads FQGNSA. The CDR3 DNA sequence: TGTGCCAGCAGCTTAGTCGACTCGGGGGAGCAGTACTTC. Its translation is CASSLVDSGEQYF.